This T cell receptor beta chain is from a study of blood T cell repertoires in COVID-19. Overall study context: There were acute and convalescent COVID-19 samples, and they came from the United States, Italy and Spain. T cells, B-cell-depleted T cells, or PBMCs provided the cDNA or gDNA that served as material.

The germline gives CDR1 LGHDT, CDR2 YNNKEL (reference sequence). The CDR3 is 18 amino acids. The trim removed 1 base at V and 0 bases at J, leaving 4 bases unmatched. While infection was still active, Seattle patients were enrolled and then followed longitudinally. In the study's own analysis: Using reference gene primer amplification, nucleated cell counts were estimated. Here immunoSEQ multiplex PCR was the method, and the copy in TCRdb shows in-frame clones only, minus some. V, J and clone size derive from that table, while D and trimming were established from the DNA sequence. The sample carries about 530,000 clones, about 89% recorded once.

The rearrangement joins TRBV3-1 (or the pseudogene TRBV3-2) to TRBJ2-3; 13 bases match TRBD2. The receptor's source is a woman aged 50 to 65 with COVID-19, enrolled during active disease. The sample comprised peripheral blood. The CDR3 DNA reads as TGTGCCAGCAGCCAAGCAGGACTAGCGGGGGCCAGCACAGATACGCAGTATTTT. Amino acid sequence: CASSQAGLAGASTDTQYF.